The 30 T cell receptor beta chains given below trace back to one sample, sequenced in a study of shared clonotypes between healthy human individuals. Clones were read by immunoSEQ multiplex PCR, and TCRdb kept only the in-frame ones, dropping some. The sample lists 1.4 million to 1.5 million clones; roughly 96% were seen once. The sample consisted of naive CD4+ T cells sorted from blood. Subset described: CD45RA+ positively selected. The receptors were gathered from a man aged 30 to 45 in good health.

This chain connects TRBV5-1 to TRBJ1-1; D is possibly TRBD1 (6 bases). This CDR3 is 14 amino acids long. V was pared by 0 bases and J by 6 bases, with 12 bases between. The germline CDR1 and CDR2 sequences are SGHRS and YFSETQ. CDR3 region: CASSLDVRGSEAFF. DNA for the CDR3: TGCGCCAGCAGCTTGGACGTCAGGGGCTCTGAAGCTTTCTTT.

The CDR3 sequence is CASSWDEYGYTF. The DNA of the CDR3 is TGTGCCAGCAGTTGGGACGAGTATGGCTACACCTTC. The chain recombines TRBV28 with TRBJ1-2; TRBD1 might be the D (5 bases). V was shortened by 4 bases and J by 5 bases, with 8 bases between the two germline ends. The CDR3 length is 12 residues. CDR1 and CDR2 (germline): MDHEN, SYDVKM.

J is TRBJ1-3 and V is TRBV7-2; tentatively, D is TRBD1 (6 bases). Trimming removed 1 base from V and 3 bases from J, with 10 bases in between. The CDR3 consists of 15 residues. Germline assignment: CDR1 SGHTA and CDR2 FQGNSA. The CDR3: CASSLDDRSGNTIYF. The CDR3 nucleotides are TGTGCCAGCAGCTTAGATGACAGGAGTGGAAACACCATATATTTT.

This sequence joins TRBV10-2 and TRBJ2-3, with 7 bases identical to TRBD1. The junction had 10 bases not matched to a gene; V was cut back by 4 bases and J by 3 bases. Per germline, CDR1 WSHSY and CDR2 SAAADI. The CDR3 has 16 residues. The CDR3 DNA reads as TGCGCCAGCAGTGGAGACAGGGTTTTTGTAACAGATACGCAGTATTTT. Translating gives CASSGDRVFVTDTQYF.

This chain uses TRBV7-6 with TRBJ2-5; 8 nucleotides match TRBD2. The CDR3 loop spans 16 amino acids. V shed 6 bases, J shed 5 bases, and the junction held 14 bases outside the gene matches. Germline assignment: CDR1 SGHVS and CDR2 FNYEAQ. CDR3 bases: TGTGCCAGCAGTCCCACACCCGGGACTAGTTTTGAGACCCAGTACTTC. It specifies CASSPTPGTSFETQYF.

This chain uses TRBV28 with TRBJ2-7, with D uncertain. The length of the CDR3 is 12 residues. Trimming stripped 6 bases from V and 3 bases from J, with 9 bases between. Germline-derived CDR1 and CDR2 are MDHEN and SYDVKM. Written as DNA, the CDR3 is TGTGCCAGCAGACGGACGATCTACGAGCAGTACTTC. Its translation: CASRRTIYEQYF.

The rearrangement joins TRBV2 to TRBJ2-7; D not certain. In germline, CDR1 is SNHLY, CDR2 FYNNEI. Trimming removed 1 base at V and 3 bases at J, with 13 bases between. The CDR3 consists of 15 residues. CDR3 in amino acids: CASSEGGFLGYEQYF. The CDR3 nucleotides read TGTGCCAGCAGTGAAGGGGGATTTTTGGGCTACGAGCAGTACTTC.

The chain couples TRBV9 to TRBJ1-1; tentative D call: TRBD1 (5 bases). Germline V gene data show CDR1 as SGDLS and CDR2 as YYNGEE. Trimming cost V 3 bases and J 4 bases, with 16 bases left between them. The CDR3 totals 15 residues. CDR3 bases: TGTGCCAGCAGCGCCAAAGGGACGGGCTCCACTGAAGCTTTCTTT. This encodes CASSAKGTGSTEAFF.

The chain couples TRBV6-6 to TRBJ2-1, with unresolved D. CDR1 and CDR2 (germline): MNHNY, SVGAGI (reference sequence). This CDR3 region has 14 residues. The V gene lost 2 bases and the J gene lost 0 bases, with 5 bases spanning the gap. CDR3 sequence (DNA): TGTGCCAGCAGTTACCCGGCCTCCTACAATGAGCAGTTCTTC. Translated: CASSYPASYNEQFF.

The chain has TRBV28 and TRBJ2-7, with a tentative D call TRBD1 (6 bases). The CDR3 has 15 residues. Per the germline V gene, CDR1 is MDHEN and CDR2 is SYDVKM. The germline V and J ends were trimmed by 6 bases and 3 bases, with 18 bases remaining between them. The CDR3 bases are TGTGCCAGCAGGCAGGGGATGAGTATGTACTACGAGCAGTACTTC. It is translated as CASRQGMSMYYEQYF.

DNA of the CDR3: TGTGCCAGCAGTGGGCGGACAGGCTGGGGCTACACCTTC. Its translation: CASSGRTGWGYTF. The chain couples TRBV27 to TRBJ1-2; TRBD1 matches at 7 bases. Germline V lookup: CDR1 MNHEY, CDR2 SMNVEV (reference sequence). J lost 8 bases, V lost 5 bases, and 8 bases had no gene match. The CDR3 is 13 residues long.

The chain has TRBV27 and TRBJ2-5; D is unresolved. V was pared by 2 bases and J by 2 bases, with 6 bases between. From germline, CDR1 is MNHEY and CDR2 SMNVEV (reference sequence). The CDR3 length is 13 residues. The CDR3 nucleotides read TGTGCCAGCAGTTTAGGCTTTCAAGAGACCCAGTACTTC. Residues: CASSLGFQETQYF.

This sequence joins TRBV6-1 and TRBJ1-2; tentative D call: TRBD1 (5 bases). This CDR3 spans 13 amino acids. Germline V gene lookup returns CDR1 MNHNS and CDR2 SASEGT. V was pared by 5 bases and J by 7 bases, with 14 bases between. The CDR3 loop is CASSQGALLGYTF. CDR3 DNA sequence: TGTGCCAGCAGTCAGGGCGCATTGCTTGGCTACACCTTC.

The chain joins TRBV14 to TRBJ2-1, with D tentatively TRBD2 (5 bases). V was clipped by 2 bases and J by 4 bases, with 15 bases between them. The CDR3 totals 16 residues. The germline V gene has CDR1 SGHDN and CDR2 FVKESK. CDR3 amino acids: CASSQLRLAPYNEQFF. CDR3 DNA sequence: TGTGCCAGCAGCCAATTGCGTCTAGCACCTTACAATGAGCAGTTCTTC.

The rearrangement joins TRBV19 to TRBJ1-2, with D uncertain. Germline CDR1 reads LNHDA; CDR2 reads SQIVND (reference sequence). V was pared by 0 bases and J by 7 bases, with 6 bases between. There are 12 residues in the CDR3. DNA of the CDR3: TGTGCCAGTAGTATAGATGTCAGTGGCTACACCTTC. Residues: CASSIDVSGYTF.

This clone appeared once. The chain recombines TRBV27 with TRBJ1-5; D is uncertain. Germline loops: CDR1 MNHEY, CDR2 SMNVEV (reference sequence). The CDR3 totals 14 residues. Trimming stripped 6 bases from V and 4 bases from J, with 13 bases between. CDR3 protein: CASSIYRGNQPQHF. The CDR3 DNA sequence: TGTGCCAGCAGCATCTATCGCGGAAATCAGCCCCAGCATTTT.

This clone was detected once. The rearrangement joins TRBV6-1 to TRBJ2-5; D possibly corresponds to TRBD1 (6 bases). This CDR3 has 14 residues. With 7 bases removed from V and 4 bases from J, the gap between germline ends came to 16 bases. Germline CDR1 and CDR2: MNHNS and SASEGT. DNA for the CDR3: TGTGCCAGCAACACGGTAGGGGGAGTAGAGACCCAGTACTTC. Its translation is CASNTVGGVETQYF.

The rearrangement joins TRBV6-1 to TRBJ2-3, with D perhaps TRBD1 or TRBD2 (6 bases each). The CDR3 extends over 15 amino acids. Germline lookup yields CDR1 MNHNS and CDR2 SASEGT. V shed 5 bases and J shed 5 bases, with 17 bases lying between them. DNA of the CDR3: TGTGCCAGCAGTAGGGGCGCAAGGGGGGTAGATACGCAGTATTTT. Its translation is CASSRGARGVDTQYF.

This clone was seen just once. The chain is built from TRBV7-8 and TRBJ2-7; 9 positions match TRBD2. The length of the CDR3 is 18 residues. Trimming removed 8 bases from V and 1 base from J; junction bases left unmatched: 18. CDR1 and CDR2 (germline): SGHVS, FQNEAQ. CDR3 sequence (DNA): TGTGCCAGCCGTCGGGTCGGGGGGCCGAGCGGGAGGTCCTACGAGCAGTACTTC. Its protein is CASRRVGGPSGRSYEQYF.

The chain couples TRBV29-1 to TRBJ1-1; 7 bases map to TRBD1. The length of the CDR3 is 11 residues. CDR1 SQVTM and CDR2 ANQGSEA come from the germline V gene. The CDR3 DNA is TGCGGGGGGGGACAGTCCACTGAAGCTTTCTTT. This encodes CGGGQSTEAFF. Variable domain in full (rest from reference TRBV29-1 and TRBJ1-1): SAVISQKPSRDICQRGTSLTIQCQVDSQVTMMFWYRQQPGQSLTLIATANQGSEATYESGFVIDKFPISRPNLTFSTLTVSNMSPEDSSIYLCGGGQSTEAFFGQGTRLTVV.

This rearrangement joins TRBV11-1 to TRBJ2-1; tentative D call: TRBD1 (6 bases). V lost 6 bases to trimming and J lost 9 bases, with 18 bases between them. CDR1 and CDR2 (germline): SGHAT, FQDESV (reference sequence). The CDR3 contains 14 residues. The CDR3 protein is CASRSQGTVFEQFF. Written as DNA, the CDR3 is TGTGCCAGCAGATCACAGGGAACGGTATTTGAGCAGTTCTTC.

This chain connects TRBV4-3 to TRBJ2-3; D uncertain. From germline, CDR1 is LGHNA and CDR2 YSLEER. Trimming shortened V by 1 base and J by 8 bases, and 7 bases separated the two germline ends. The CDR3 extends over 12 amino acids. CDR3 protein: CASSQAASTQYF. The DNA for the CDR3 is TGCGCCAGCAGCCAAGCGGCTAGTACGCAGTATTTT.

J is TRBJ2-2 and V is TRBV7-8; D is unresolved. The germline V and J ends were trimmed by 2 bases and 5 bases, with 9 bases remaining between them. In germline, CDR1 is SGHVS, CDR2 FQNEAQ. The CDR3 is made up of 14 amino acids. The CDR3 spells CASSLYQATGELFF. The CDR3 nucleotides read TGTGCCAGCAGCTTATATCAAGCTACCGGGGAGCTGTTTTTT. The entire variable domain, with the rest obtained from reference TRBV7-8 and TRBJ2-2, is as follows: GAGVSQSPRYKVAKRGQDVALRCDPISGHVSLFWYQQALGQGPEFLTYFQNEAQLDKSGLPSDRFFAERPEGSVSTLKIQRTQQEDSAVYLCASSLYQATGELFFGEGSRLTVL.

The rearrangement links TRBV5-5 to TRBJ2-1, with 15 bases aligning to TRBD2. CDR3 size: 16 residues. The germline V gene encodes CDR1 SGHKS and CDR2 YYEKEE (reference sequence). V lost 4 bases, J lost 8 bases, and 7 bases stayed unmatched. DNA of the CDR3: TGTGCCAGCAGCCCGGGACTAGCGGGAGGTCTCTATGAGCAGTTCTTC. It specifies CASSPGLAGGLYEQFF.

This clone appeared once. Here the CDR3 DNA reads TGCAGCGTTGGGTACAGGGGGGACTATGGCTACACCTTC. Amino acids: CSVGYRGDYGYTF. V usage is TRBV29-1 and J usage is TRBJ1-2; 8 bases fit TRBD1. The germline V gene has CDR1 SQVTM and CDR2 ANQGSEA. The CDR3 is 13 amino acids. After removal of 4 bases from V and 3 bases from J, the junction contained 4 bases not matched to a gene.

The V and J genes are TRBV29-1 and TRBJ2-1; D may be TRBD2 (6 bases). This CDR3 spans 14 amino acids. The V end lost 7 bases, the J end lost 5 bases, and 18 bases lay between the germline ends. CDR1 and CDR2 (germline): SQVTM, ANQGSEA. The CDR3 is CSASYSGGNNEQFF. CDR3 nucleotides: TGCAGCGCAAGCTATAGCGGAGGTAACAATGAGCAGTTCTTC.

The chain carries TRBV9 and TRBJ2-5; no reliable D call. Germline-derived CDR1 and CDR2 are SGDLS and YYNGEE. This CDR3 is built from 14 residues. Trimming took off 0 bases at V and 5 bases at J, with 11 bases between the two ends. Here the CDR3 DNA reads TGTGCCAGCAGCGTAGCTGTGGATCGGGAGACCCAGTACTTC. This translates into CASSVAVDRETQYF.

V and J are TRBV29-1 and TRBJ2-3; D possibly corresponds to TRBD2 (5 bases). Germline V gives CDR1 SQVTM, CDR2 ANQGSEA. Trimming took 0 bases from V and 4 from J, leaving 8 bases between them. The CDR3 length is 13 residues. The CDR3, as DNA: TGCAGCGTTGAAGAAGGGAGCGCAGATACGCAGTATTTT. Amino acids: CSVEEGSADTQYF.

This clone was detected once. J is TRBJ2-7 and V is TRBV14; 8 bases align to TRBD2. The ends lost 1 base at V and 3 bases at J; junction bases unmatched: 11. Germline CDR1 and CDR2: SGHDN and FVKESK. This CDR3 is 17 amino acids long. In nucleotides, the CDR3 is TGTGCCAGCAGCCAAGCTTTGGCTAGCGGGCCTTTCTACGAGCAGTACTTC. This encodes CASSQALASGPFYEQYF. The full variable domain, its missing parts supplied by reference TRBV14 and TRBJ2-7, is EAGVTQFPSHSVIEKGQTVTLRCDPISGHDNLYWYRRVMGKEIKFLLHFVKESKQDESGMPNNRFLAERTGGTYSTLKVQPAELEDSGVYFCASSQALASGPFYEQYFGPGTRLTVT.

J is TRBJ2-1 and V is TRBV5-1, with D unclear. CDR1 is SGHRS and CDR2 is YFSETQ in the germline V gene. The length of the CDR3 is 13 residues. The ends were cut back, 4 bases at V and 5 bases at J, with 10 bases in the middle. CDR3 in amino acids: CASSEAVNNEQFF. The CDR3 nucleotides are TGCGCCAGCAGCGAGGCAGTAAACAATGAGCAGTTCTTC.